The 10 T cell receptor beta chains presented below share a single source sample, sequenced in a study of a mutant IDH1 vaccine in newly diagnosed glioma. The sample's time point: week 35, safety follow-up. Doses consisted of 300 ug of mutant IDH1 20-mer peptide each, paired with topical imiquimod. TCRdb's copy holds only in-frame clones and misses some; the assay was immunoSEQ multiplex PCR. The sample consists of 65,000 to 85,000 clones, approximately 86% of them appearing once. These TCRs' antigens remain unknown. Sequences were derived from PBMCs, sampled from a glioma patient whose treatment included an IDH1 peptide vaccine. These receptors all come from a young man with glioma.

CDR3 amino acids: CASSLGRNEQFF. CDR3 nucleotide sequence: TGTGCCAGCAGCTTAGGGAGGAATGAGCAGTTCTTC. The chain joins TRBV11-2 to TRBJ2-1; TRBD2 might be the D (5 bases). With 1 base removed from V and 7 bases from J, the gap between germline ends came to 5 bases. CDR3 length equals 12 residues. Germline-derived CDR1 and CDR2 are SGHAT and FQNNGV.

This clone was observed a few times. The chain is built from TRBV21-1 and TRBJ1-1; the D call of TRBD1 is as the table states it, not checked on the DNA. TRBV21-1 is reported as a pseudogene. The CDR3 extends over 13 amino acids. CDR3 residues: CASSQDREPEAFF. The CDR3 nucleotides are TGTGCCAGCAGCCAAGACAGGGAACCTGAAGCTTTCTTT.

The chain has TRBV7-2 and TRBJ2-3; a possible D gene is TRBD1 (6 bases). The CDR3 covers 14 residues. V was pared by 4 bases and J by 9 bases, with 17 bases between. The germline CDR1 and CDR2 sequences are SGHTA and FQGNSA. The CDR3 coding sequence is TGTGCCAGCAGCTCAGGGGTTTATCCTAGAACGCAGTATTTT. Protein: CASSSGVYPRTQYF.

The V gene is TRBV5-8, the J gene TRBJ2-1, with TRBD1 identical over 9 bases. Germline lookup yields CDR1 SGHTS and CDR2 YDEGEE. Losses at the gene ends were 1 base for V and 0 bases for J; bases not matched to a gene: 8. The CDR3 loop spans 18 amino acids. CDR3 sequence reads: CASSLFRGQGSSYNEQFF. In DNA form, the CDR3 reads TGTGCCAGCAGCTTGTTCCGCGGACAGGGGAGCTCCTACAATGAGCAGTTCTTC. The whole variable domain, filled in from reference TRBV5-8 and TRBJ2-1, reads EAGVTQSPTHLIKTRGQQATLRCSPISGHTSVYWYQQALGLGLQFLLWYDEGEERNRGNFPPRFSGRQFPNYSSELNVNALELEDSALYLCASSLFRGQGSSYNEQFFGPGTRLTVL.

The DNA for the CDR3 is TGTGCCAGCAGTTTATCTTTCCCACCCTACGAGCAGTACTTC. Translating gives CASSLSFPPYEQYF. The V gene is TRBV27, the J gene TRBJ2-7; D call uncertain. The CDR3 sequence is 14 residues long. Trimming took off 0 bases at V and 2 bases at J, with 8 bases between the two ends. Per germline, CDR1 MNHEY and CDR2 SMNVEV (reference sequence).

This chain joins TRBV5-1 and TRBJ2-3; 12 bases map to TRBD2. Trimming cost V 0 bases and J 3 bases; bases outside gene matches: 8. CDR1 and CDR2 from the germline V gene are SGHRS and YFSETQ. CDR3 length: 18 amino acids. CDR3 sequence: CASSLGASGGADTDTQYF. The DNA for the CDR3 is TGCGCCAGCAGCTTGGGTGCTAGCGGGGGGGCCGATACAGATACGCAGTATTTT.

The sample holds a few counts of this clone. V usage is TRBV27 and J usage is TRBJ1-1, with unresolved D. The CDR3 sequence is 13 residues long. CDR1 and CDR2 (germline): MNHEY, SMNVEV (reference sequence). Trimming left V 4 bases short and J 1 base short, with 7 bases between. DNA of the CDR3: TGTGCCAGCAGTTATTACCGGAACACTGAAGCTTTCTTT. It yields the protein CASSYYRNTEAFF.

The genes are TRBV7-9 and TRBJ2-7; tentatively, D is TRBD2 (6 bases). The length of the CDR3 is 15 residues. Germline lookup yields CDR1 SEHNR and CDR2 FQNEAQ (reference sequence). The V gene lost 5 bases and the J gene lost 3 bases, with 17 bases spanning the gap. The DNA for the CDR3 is TGTGCCAGCAGCCCCCCCGTTGGGGAGGTCTACGAGCAGTACTTC. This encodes CASSPPVGEVYEQYF.

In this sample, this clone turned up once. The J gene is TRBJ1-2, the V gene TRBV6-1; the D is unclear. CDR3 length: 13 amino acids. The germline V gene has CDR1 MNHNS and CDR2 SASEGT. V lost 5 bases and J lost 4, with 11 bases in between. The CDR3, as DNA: TGTGCCAGCAGTAGGGATAGGTTCTATGGCTACACCTTC. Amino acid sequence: CASSRDRFYGYTF.

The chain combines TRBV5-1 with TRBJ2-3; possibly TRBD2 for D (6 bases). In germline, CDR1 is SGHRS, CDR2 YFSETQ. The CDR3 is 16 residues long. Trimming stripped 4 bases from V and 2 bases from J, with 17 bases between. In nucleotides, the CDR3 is TGCGCCAGCAGCCCCTCCGGAGCGGGCATCACAGATACGCAGTATTTT. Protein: CASSPSGAGITDTQYF.